A single sample gave rise to the 21 T cell receptor beta chains below, sequenced in a study of blood T cell repertoires in COVID-19. Sequencing was performed with immunoSEQ multiplex PCR; in TCRdb, only in-frame clones are kept and a portion is missing. This sample yields about 100,000 clones, of which about 86% are seen a single time; approximately 3.3% belongs to the top ten. Input material: peripheral blood. Receptors originate from a woman over 75 with active or convalescent COVID-19.

This clone occurred once. The chain uses TRBV28 and TRBJ1-6; 8 positions agree with TRBD1. The J segment lost 1 base and the V segment lost 3 bases, leaving 2 bases of the junction unmatched. The CDR3 has 16 residues. Germline loops: CDR1 MDHEN, CDR2 SYDVKM. The chain's CDR3 is CASSFQGASYNSPLHF. CDR3 bases: TGTGCCAGCAGTTTCCAGGGGGCATCCTATAATTCACCCCTCCACTTT.

The chain joins TRBV28 to TRBJ2-2, with TRBD1 matching 10 bases. Germline CDR1 and CDR2: MDHEN and SYDVKM. The CDR3 is made up of 17 amino acids. The V segment lost 5 bases and the J segment 5 bases; nucleotides outside the gene matches: 11. Written as DNA, the CDR3 is TGTGCCAGCAGTCCACCGGGACAGGGGAAGAGAACCGGGGAGCTGTTTTTT. Residues: CASSPPGQGKRTGELFF.

This clone was counted only a few times. The genes are TRBV2 and TRBJ1-5, with TRBD1 matching over 8 bases. The CDR3 is 13 amino acids. Germline trimming cut 6 bases from V and 4 bases from J; bases unmatched to any gene: 2. Per germline, CDR1 SNHLY and CDR2 FYNNEI. CDR3 DNA sequence: TGTGCCAGCAGGGGACAGGTTAATCAGCCCCAGCATTTT. Its translation is CASRGQVNQPQHF.

The V and J genes are TRBV6-6 and TRBJ1-4; D is uncertain. V dropped 8 bases and J dropped 0 bases, with 4 bases sitting between them. Germline V lookup: CDR1 MNHNY, CDR2 SVGAGI (reference sequence). The CDR3 length is 12 residues. The CDR3: CASRATNEKLFF. The CDR3 DNA is TGTGCCAGCCGAGCAACTAATGAAAAACTGTTTTTT.

The chain links TRBV5-6 to TRBJ1-4; D remains unclear. This CDR3 is built from 14 residues. Germline V lookup: CDR1 SGHDT, CDR2 YYEEEE. V lost 2 bases, J lost 6 bases, and 11 bases lay in between. As DNA, the CDR3 is TGTGCCAGCAGCTTTTTTTTCGGAGATGAAAAACTGTTTTTT. Its translation is CASSFFFGDEKLFF. Complete variable domain (other parts from reference TRBV5-6 and TRBJ1-4): DAGVTQSPTHLIKTRGQQVTLRCSPKSGHDTVSWYQQALGQGPQFIFQYYEEEERQRGNFPDRFSGHQFPNYSSELNVNALLLGDSALYLCASSFFFGDEKLFFGSGTQLSVL.

This sequence joins TRBV7-9 and TRBJ2-3; D not resolved. CDR3 length: 12 residues. The germline V and J ends were trimmed by 4 bases and 4 bases, with 6 bases remaining between them. The V gene's germline CDR1 is SEHNR and CDR2 FQNEAQ (reference sequence). CDR3 amino acids: CASSWSADTQYF. As DNA, the CDR3 is TGTGCCAGCAGCTGGTCGGCAGATACGCAGTATTTT.

The chain joins TRBV10-3 to TRBJ2-7; 7 bases agree with TRBD1. V lost 9 bases and J lost 2; bases outside the gene matches: 4. CDR1 ENHRY and CDR2 SYGVKD come from the germline V gene. The CDR3 sequence is 12 residues long. CDR3 in DNA: TGTGCCATGGGACAGTCTACCTACGAGCAGTACTTC. Protein: CAMGQSTYEQYF.

CDR3 DNA sequence: TGCGCCAGCACTAGCGGGGGGGCCTCGAGCTCCTACAATGAGCAGTTCTTC. This codes for CASTSGGASSSYNEQFF. The J gene is TRBJ2-1, the V gene TRBV5-1, with 12 nucleotides matching TRBD2. The CDR3 covers 17 residues. V was pared by 6 bases and J by 0 bases, with 7 bases of the junction left unmatched. Looked up from germline, CDR1 is SGHRS and CDR2 is YFSETQ.

This chain joins TRBV9 and TRBJ2-2, with 7 bases lining up with TRBD1. With V trimmed by 3 bases and J by 3 bases, 5 bases remained unmatched. The CDR3 totals 15 residues. Germline CDR1 and CDR2: SGDLS and YYNGEE. This CDR3 reads CASSARQGYTGELFF. The CDR3, as DNA: TGTGCCAGCAGCGCTAGACAGGGATACACCGGGGAGCTGTTTTTT.

This sequence joins TRBV7-2 and TRBJ2-2; D possibly corresponds to TRBD2 (6 bases). This CDR3 spans 15 amino acids. V shed 8 bases and J shed 3 bases, with 16 bases lying between them. The germline gives CDR1 SGHTA, CDR2 FQGNSA. CDR3 loop: CASWLGGPDTGELFF. The DNA for the CDR3 is TGTGCCAGCTGGCTGGGAGGCCCAGACACCGGGGAGCTGTTTTTT.

The rearrangement uses TRBV3-1 (or the pseudogene TRBV3-2) and TRBJ2-4; 11 positions agree with TRBD2. The CDR3 contains 21 residues. The junction had 18 bases not matched to a gene; V was cut back by 5 bases and J by 0 bases. From germline, CDR1 is LGHDT and CDR2 YNNKEL (reference sequence). CDR3 DNA: TGTGCCAGCAGCGCCACCCTCTCTAGCGGGGGGCCCCTTCTAGCCAAAAACATTCAGTACTTC. This translates into CASSATLSSGGPLLAKNIQYF.

The chain recombines TRBV6-6 with TRBJ1-2; TRBD1 might be the D (6 bases). In germline, CDR1 is MNHNY, CDR2 SVGAGI (reference sequence). With 5 bases removed from V and 4 bases from J, the gap between germline ends came to 20 bases. The CDR3 is 16 residues long. For the CDR3, the DNA is TGTGCCAGCAGTCGTCCGGGGGGGGGCTTGGGCTATGGCTACACCTTC. Protein: CASSRPGGGLGYGYTF.

The chain carries TRBV5-1 and TRBJ1-1, with 9 bases aligning to TRBD1. The trim removed 4 bases at V and 4 bases at J, leaving 5 bases unmatched. In germline, CDR1 is SGHRS, CDR2 YFSETQ. There are 14 residues in the CDR3. CDR3 coding DNA: TGCGCCAGCAGCCCGGGACAGGGCGGCACTGAAGCTTTCTTT. The encoded protein is CASSPGQGGTEAFF.

The J gene is TRBJ1-3, the V gene TRBV19; maybe TRBD1 (6 bases). Germline V gene data show CDR1 as LNHDA and CDR2 as SQIVND (reference sequence). The germline V and J ends were trimmed by 6 bases and 0 bases, with 15 bases remaining between them. The CDR3 runs 16 residues. The CDR3 sequence is CASRDGQLSSGNTIYF. The CDR3 nucleotides are TGTGCCAGTAGGGACGGACAGCTGAGCTCTGGAAACACCATATATTTT.

V usage is TRBV2 and J usage is TRBJ2-5; tentative D call: TRBD2 (5 bases). Germline CDR1 SNHLY, CDR2 FYNNEI. The V end lost 6 bases, the J end lost 5 bases, and 13 bases lay between the germline ends. This CDR3 comprises 13 residues. In nucleotides, the CDR3 is TGTGCCAGCAGGGCAGGTAGCGTGGAGACCCAGTACTTC. Amino acids: CASRAGSVETQYF.

This sequence joins TRBV5-1 and TRBJ1-1, with D perhaps TRBD1 (6 bases). From germline, CDR1 is SGHRS and CDR2 YFSETQ. CDR3 length: 13 residues. V lost 3 bases to trimming and J lost 1 base, with 7 bases between them. The CDR3 region is CASSWTANTEAFF. As DNA, the CDR3 is TGCGCCAGCAGCTGGACAGCGAACACTGAAGCTTTCTTT.

The chain combines TRBV27 with TRBJ2-1; TRBD1 matches at 7 bases. V shed 6 bases and J 5 bases; nucleotides not matched to a gene: 10. Germline CDR1 MNHEY, CDR2 SMNVEV (reference sequence). This CDR3 has 15 amino acids. The chain's CDR3 is CASRSSGGSNNEQFF. CDR3 DNA sequence: TGTGCCAGCAGGTCATCAGGGGGTTCCAACAATGAGCAGTTCTTC.

This chain uses TRBV10-3 with TRBJ1-2; D is undetermined. CDR3 length: 12 amino acids. CDR1 is ENHRY and CDR2 is SYGVKD in the germline V gene. V gave up 8 bases and J gave up 7 bases, with 14 bases separating them. CDR3 protein: CAIFNGDGGYTF. DNA of the CDR3: TGTGCCATCTTTAACGGGGATGGTGGCTACACCTTC.

This chain connects TRBV29-1 to TRBJ1-2; D perhaps matches TRBD1 (5 bases). The V gene lost 3 bases and the J gene lost 3 bases, with 11 bases spanning the gap. Germline V gives CDR1 SQVTM, CDR2 ANQGSEA. This CDR3 is built from 13 residues. The CDR3 region is CSVEGGRDYGYTF. DNA of the CDR3: TGCAGCGTTGAGGGCGGCAGGGACTATGGCTACACCTTC. Variable domain in full (rest from reference TRBV29-1 and TRBJ1-2): SAVISQKPSRDICQRGTSLTIQCQVDSQVTMMFWYRQQPGQSLTLIATANQGSEATYESGFVIDKFPISRPNLTFSTLTVSNMSPEDSSIYLCSVEGGRDYGYTFGSGTRLTVV.

The chain links TRBV2 to TRBJ1-1; D is unresolved. The germline V gene encodes CDR1 SNHLY and CDR2 FYNNEI. Trimming took 7 bases from V and 0 from J, leaving 9 bases between them. This CDR3 has 13 residues. CDR3 nucleotide sequence: TGTGCCAGCACCAGATCCATGAACACTGAAGCTTTCTTT. This translates into CASTRSMNTEAFF. The variable domain in full, with the rest retrieved from reference TRBV2 and TRBJ1-1, is EPEVTQTPSHQVTQMGQEVILRCVPISNHLYFYWYRQILGQKVEFLVSFYNNEISEKSEIFDDQFSVERPDGSNFTLKIRSTKLEDSAMYFCASTRSMNTEAFFGQGTRLTVV.

This chain links TRBV30 with TRBJ1-3; 8 bases align to TRBD1. CDR1 and CDR2 (germline): GTSNPN, SVGIG (reference sequence). CDR3 length equals 16 residues. V shed 0 bases and J 7 bases; nucleotides not matched to a gene: 11. In nucleotides, the CDR3 is TGTGCCTGGAGTGTGGTGTCCTCAGGGGGCCGGAACACCATATATTTT. Protein: CAWSVVSSGGRNTIYF. Supplemented by reference TRBV30 and TRBJ1-3, the full variable domain reads SQTIHQWPATLVQPVGSPLSLECTVEGTSNPNLYWYRQAAGRGLQLLFYSVGIGQISSEVPQNLSASRPQDRQFILSSKKLLLSDSGFYLCAWSVVSSGGRNTIYFGEGSWLTVV.